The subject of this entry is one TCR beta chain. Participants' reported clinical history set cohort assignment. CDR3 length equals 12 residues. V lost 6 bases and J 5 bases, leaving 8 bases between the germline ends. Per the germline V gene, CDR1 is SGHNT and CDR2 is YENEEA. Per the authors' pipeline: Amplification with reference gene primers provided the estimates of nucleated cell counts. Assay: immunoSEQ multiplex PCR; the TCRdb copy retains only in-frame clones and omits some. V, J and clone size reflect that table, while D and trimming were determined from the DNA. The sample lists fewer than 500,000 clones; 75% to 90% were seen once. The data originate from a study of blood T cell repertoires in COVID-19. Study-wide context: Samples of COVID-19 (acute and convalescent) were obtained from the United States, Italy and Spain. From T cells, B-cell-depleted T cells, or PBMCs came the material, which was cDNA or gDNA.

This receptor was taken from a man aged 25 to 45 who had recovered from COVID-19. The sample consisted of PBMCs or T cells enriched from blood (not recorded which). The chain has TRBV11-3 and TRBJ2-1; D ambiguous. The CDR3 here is CASSREDNEQFF. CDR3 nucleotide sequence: TGTGCCAGCAGTCGAGAAGACAATGAGCAGTTCTTC.